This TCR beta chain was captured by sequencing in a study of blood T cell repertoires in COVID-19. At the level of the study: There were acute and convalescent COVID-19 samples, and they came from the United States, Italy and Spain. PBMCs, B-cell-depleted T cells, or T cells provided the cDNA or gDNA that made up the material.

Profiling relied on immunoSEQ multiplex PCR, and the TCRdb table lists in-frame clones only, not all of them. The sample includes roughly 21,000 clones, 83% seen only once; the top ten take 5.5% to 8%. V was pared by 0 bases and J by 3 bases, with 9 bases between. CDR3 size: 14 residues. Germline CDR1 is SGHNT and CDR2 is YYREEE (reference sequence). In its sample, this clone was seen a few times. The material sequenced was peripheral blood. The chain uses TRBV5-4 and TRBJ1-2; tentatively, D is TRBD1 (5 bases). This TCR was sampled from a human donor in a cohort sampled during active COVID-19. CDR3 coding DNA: TGTGCCAGCAGCTTGGACAGGAAGCACTATGGCTACACCTTC. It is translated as CASSLDRKHYGYTF.